This section outlines one T cell receptor beta chain sequence together with its context. This entry is derived from a study of blood T cell repertoires in COVID-19. Study overall: Whether acute or convalescent, the COVID-19 samples came from the United States, Italy and Spain. In each case, the material was cDNA or gDNA derived from T cells, B-cell-depleted T cells, or PBMCs.

Germline V gene sequence: CDR1 MNHNS, CDR2 SASEGT. The CDR3 spans 15 residues. V shed 5 bases and J shed 6 bases, with 19 bases lying between them. Enrolment of Seattle patients took place during active infection, and they were followed longitudinally. Authors' analysis steps: Cell counts per sample came from amplifying reference gene primers. The repertoire was sequenced with immunoSEQ multiplex PCR; TCRdb's copy has only in-frame clones and lacks some. V, J and clone size derive from that table, while D and trimming were established from the DNA sequence. The sample contains about 160,000 clones, approximately 79% of which appear only once.

The origin of this receptor is a woman in her sixties or seventies with COVID-19, enrolled during active disease. Sequencing was done on a sample of peripheral blood. The genes are TRBV6-1 and TRBJ2-5; TRBD1 might be the D (6 bases). DNA of the CDR3: TGTGCCAGCAGTCCGCAGGGGTTCCAACAAAAGACCCAGTACTTC. Amino acid sequence: CASSPQGFQQKTQYF.